This TCR beta chain was sequenced for a study of OX40 agonist ivuxolimab in advanced cancers. With regard to the full study: Ivuxolimab, which targeted the costimulatory receptor OX40 (CD134), was an agonistic, fully human IgG2 monoclonal antibody. Intravenous ivuxolimab was administered to patients every 2 weeks at six dose levels: 0.01, 0.1, 0.3, 1.5, 3 and 10 mg/kg. Of the 50 or so patients in dose escalation, some 20 had hepatocellular carcinoma, some 15 had melanoma, 9 had renal cell carcinoma and 9 had head and neck cancer. In the dose-escalation cohort, roughly 80% of patients were male, and the mean age was approximately 64 years, with a range of roughly 20 to 85. Prior anti-PD-1, anti-PD-L1 or anti-CTLA-4 therapy was permitted, and 30% to 45% of dose-escalation patients had received checkpoint inhibitors. Three dose-escalation patients achieved partial responses, one with hepatocellular carcinoma and two with cutaneous melanoma. The point of sequencing TCRbeta in the periphery was to test whether ivuxolimab changed TCR sequence diversity and drove clonal T-cell expansion. The paper describes the monotherapy dose-escalation part (N ≈ 51 patients) of the phase I trial of ivuxolimab. Here is what the overall study found, with its caveats: On average, CD8+ T cells showed more expanded clones than CD4+ T cells after ivuxolimab. Low levels of normalized T-cell clonal expansion were also seen in some nonresponding patients. At doses of 0.1 to 3.0 mg/kg, clonal expansion of both CD4+ and CD8+ blood T cells was observed from baseline to week 6. The antigen specificity of the peripheral T cells that underwent clonal expansion was not determined. Partial responders in the 0.1-3.0 mg/kg groups had among the lowest normalized peripheral clonal expansion, especially among CD8+ T cells.

From the germline V gene (reference sequence), CDR1 is LNHDA and CDR2 is SQIVND. The V and J ends are trimmed by 2 bases and 0 bases, leaving 10 bases between them. The CDR3 starts with the cysteine, ends with the phenylalanine, and has 15 residues. Left in the record is the CDR3 DNA by itself, 45 bases read in frame from the first base. About this clone itself: Its cognate antigen has yet to be identified. There are no base qualities to consult, and no much larger clone falls within one base.

To sequence the TCRbeta CDR3 region, genomic DNA was isolated from the sorted cells. TCRbeta CDR3 regions were sequenced using the immunoSEQ Assay. In TCRdb, the immuneACCESS table is reduced to in-frame sequences with V and J assigned. These tables do not hold every clone; where another copy was compared, an unresolved V gene accounts for under half, and the others remain unexplained. This sample lists 70,000 to 95,000 clones; 90% to 95% were detected once. Approximately 0.69% of the sample goes to the ten largest clones. The trial excluded patients who had a history of autoimmune disease or who were on systemic immunosuppression. In every dose cohort, peripheral blood was drawn for TCR sequencing at baseline, cycle 4 day 1, and cycle 7 day 1. The samples were taken from a phase I, first-in-human, multicenter, open-label dose-escalation trial of ivuxolimab. Adults with locally advanced or metastatic melanoma, renal cell, hepatocellular, or head and neck squamous cell carcinoma were enrolled in the trial. CD4+ and CD8+ T cells were sorted separately from peripheral blood before TCR sequencing.

The chain uses TRBV19 and TRBJ1-1; no D gene call is confident. The sequence was obtained from an adult with an advanced solid tumor such as melanoma, head and neck, liver or kidney cancer. Sample: CD4+ or CD8+ T cells sorted from blood, taken in a trial of the OX40 agonist ivuxolimab. Here is the DNA: TGTGCCAGTAGTATATTCTTCGGACTGAACACTGAAGCTTTCTTT. This codes for CASSIFFGLNTEAFF.